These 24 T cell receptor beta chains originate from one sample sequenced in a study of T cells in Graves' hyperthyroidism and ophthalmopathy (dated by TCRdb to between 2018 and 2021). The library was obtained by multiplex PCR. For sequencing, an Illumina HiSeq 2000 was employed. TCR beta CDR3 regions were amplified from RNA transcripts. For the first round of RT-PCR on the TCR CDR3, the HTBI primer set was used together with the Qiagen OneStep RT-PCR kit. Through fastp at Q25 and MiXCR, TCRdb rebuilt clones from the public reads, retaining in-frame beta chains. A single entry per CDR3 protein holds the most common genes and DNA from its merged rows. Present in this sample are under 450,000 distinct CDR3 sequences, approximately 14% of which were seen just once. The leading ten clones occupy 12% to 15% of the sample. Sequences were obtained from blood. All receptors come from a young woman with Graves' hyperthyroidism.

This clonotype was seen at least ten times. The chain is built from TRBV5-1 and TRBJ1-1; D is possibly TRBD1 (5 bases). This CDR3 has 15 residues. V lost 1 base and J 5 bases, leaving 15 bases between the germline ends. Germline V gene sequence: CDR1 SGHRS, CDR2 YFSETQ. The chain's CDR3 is CASSLRLGGSTEAFF. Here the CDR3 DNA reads TGCGCCAGCAGCTTGCGACTGGGGGGTTCGACTGAAGCTTTCTTT.

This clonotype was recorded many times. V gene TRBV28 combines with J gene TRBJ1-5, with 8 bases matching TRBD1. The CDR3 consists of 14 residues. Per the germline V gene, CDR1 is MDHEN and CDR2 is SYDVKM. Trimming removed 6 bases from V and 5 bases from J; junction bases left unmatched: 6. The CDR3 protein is CASRPGQGHQPQHF. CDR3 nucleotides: TGTGCCAGCAGACCTGGACAGGGCCATCAGCCCCAGCATTTT. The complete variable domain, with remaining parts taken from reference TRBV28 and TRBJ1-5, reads DVKVTQSSRYLVKRTGEKVFLECVQDMDHENMFWYRQDPGLGLRLIYFSYDVKMKEKGDIPEGYSVSREKKERFSLILESASTNQTSMYLCASRPGQGHQPQHFGDGTRLSIL.

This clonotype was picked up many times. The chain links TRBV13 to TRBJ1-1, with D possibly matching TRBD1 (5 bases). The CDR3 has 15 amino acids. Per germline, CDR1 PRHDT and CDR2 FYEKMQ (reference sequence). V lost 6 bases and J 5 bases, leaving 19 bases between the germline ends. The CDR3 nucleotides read TGTGCCAGCAGTCAACCCCCGTCGGGGCGAACTGAAGCTTTCTTT. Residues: CASSQPPSGRTEAFF.

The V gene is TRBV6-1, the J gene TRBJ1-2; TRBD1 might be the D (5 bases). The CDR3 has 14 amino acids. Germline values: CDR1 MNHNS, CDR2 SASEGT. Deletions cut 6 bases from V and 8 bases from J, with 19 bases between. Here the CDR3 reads CASRPRGNLRGYTF. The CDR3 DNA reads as TGTGCCAGCAGGCCGCGGGGGAACTTGCGAGGCTACACCTTC.

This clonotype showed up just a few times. DNA for the CDR3: TGTGCCAGCAAGTACGCCTACGAGCAGTACTTC. Encoded protein: CASKYAYEQYF. The rearrangement joins TRBV6-2 or TRBV6-3 to TRBJ2-7; no clear D gene. The germline V gene encodes CDR1 MNHEY and CDR2 SVGEGT. The V gene lost 7 bases and the J gene lost 2 bases, with 6 bases spanning the gap. This CDR3 region has 11 residues.

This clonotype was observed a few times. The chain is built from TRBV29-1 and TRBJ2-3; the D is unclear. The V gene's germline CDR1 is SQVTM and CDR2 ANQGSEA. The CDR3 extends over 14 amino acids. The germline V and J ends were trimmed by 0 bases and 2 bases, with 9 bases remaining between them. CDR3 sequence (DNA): TGCAGCGTTGAAGAAAATACAGTCACAGATACGCAGTATTTT. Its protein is CSVEENTVTDTQYF.

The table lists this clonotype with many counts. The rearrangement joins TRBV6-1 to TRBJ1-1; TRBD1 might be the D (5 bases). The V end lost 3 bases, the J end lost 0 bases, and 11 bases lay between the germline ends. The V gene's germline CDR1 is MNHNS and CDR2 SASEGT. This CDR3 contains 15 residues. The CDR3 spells CASSEGEAMNTEAFF. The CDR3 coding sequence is TGTGCCAGCAGTGAGGGGGAAGCAATGAACACTGAAGCTTTCTTT.

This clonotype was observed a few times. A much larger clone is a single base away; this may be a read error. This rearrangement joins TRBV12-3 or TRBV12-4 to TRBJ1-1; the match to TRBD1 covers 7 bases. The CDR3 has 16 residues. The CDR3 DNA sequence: TGTGCCGGCAGTTTAAGCCAGGGACAGCTAAACACTGAAGCTTTCTTT. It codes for CAGSLSQGQLNTEAFF.

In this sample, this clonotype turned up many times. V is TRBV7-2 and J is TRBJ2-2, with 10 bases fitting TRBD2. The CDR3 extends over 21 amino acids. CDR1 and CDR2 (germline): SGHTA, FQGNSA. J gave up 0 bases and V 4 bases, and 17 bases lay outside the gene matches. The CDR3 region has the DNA TGTGCCAGCAGCTCACCCTCCCGGGCGAGCGGGGGGGCTACGAACACCGGGGAGCTGTTTTTT. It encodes CASSSPSRASGGATNTGELFF.

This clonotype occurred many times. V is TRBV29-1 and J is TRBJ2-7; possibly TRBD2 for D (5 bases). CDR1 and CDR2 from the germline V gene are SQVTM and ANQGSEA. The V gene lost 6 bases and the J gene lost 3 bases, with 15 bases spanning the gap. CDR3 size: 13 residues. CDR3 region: CSVAKAVDYEQYF. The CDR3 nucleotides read TGCAGCGTCGCCAAAGCGGTGGACTACGAGCAGTACTTC.

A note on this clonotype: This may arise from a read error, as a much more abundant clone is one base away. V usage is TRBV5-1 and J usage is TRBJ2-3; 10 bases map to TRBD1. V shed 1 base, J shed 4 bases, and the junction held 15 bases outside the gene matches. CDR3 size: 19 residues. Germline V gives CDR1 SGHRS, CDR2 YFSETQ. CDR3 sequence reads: CASSLWGQGPRTTPDTQYF. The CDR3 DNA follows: TGCGCCAGCAGCTTGTGGGGACAGGGGCCGCGAACCACCCCAGATACGCAGTATTTT.

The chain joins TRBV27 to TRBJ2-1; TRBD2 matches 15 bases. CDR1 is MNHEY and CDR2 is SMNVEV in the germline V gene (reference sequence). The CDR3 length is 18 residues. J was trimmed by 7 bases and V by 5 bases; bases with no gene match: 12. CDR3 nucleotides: TGTGCCAGCAGTCGGGCCAGGGGACTAGCGGGAGGATGGAATGAGCAGTTCTTC. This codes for CASSRARGLAGGWNEQFF.

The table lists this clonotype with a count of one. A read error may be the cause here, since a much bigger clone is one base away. The chain's CDR3 is CASSSGAQYF. In DNA, the CDR3 is TGTGCCAGCAGCTCAGGGGCACAGTACTTC. The chain couples TRBV11-2 to TRBJ2-5, with D perhaps matching TRBD1 (6 bases). The CDR3 loop spans 10 amino acids. Germline CDR1 reads SGHAT; CDR2 reads FQNNGV. V was trimmed by 4 bases and J by 11 bases, leaving 8 bases between them.

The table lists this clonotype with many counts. This chain's CDR3 is CASSYSLSGRRLSYEQYF. CDR3 bases: TGTGCCAGCAGTTACTCTCTTTCTGGCAGACGTCTTTCCTACGAGCAGTACTTC. The V gene is TRBV6-6, the J gene TRBJ2-7, with unresolved D. The CDR3 is 18 amino acids. Germline V gives CDR1 MNHNY, CDR2 SVGAGI (reference sequence). V was shortened by 0 bases and J by 1 base, with 19 bases between the two germline ends.

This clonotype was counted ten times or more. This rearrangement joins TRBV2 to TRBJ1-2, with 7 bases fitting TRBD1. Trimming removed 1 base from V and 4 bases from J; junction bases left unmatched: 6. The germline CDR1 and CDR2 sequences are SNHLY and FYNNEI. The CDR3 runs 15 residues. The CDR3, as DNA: TGTGCCAGCAGTGAAGGGACAGGATCCTCCTATGGCTACACCTTC. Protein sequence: CASSEGTGSSYGYTF.

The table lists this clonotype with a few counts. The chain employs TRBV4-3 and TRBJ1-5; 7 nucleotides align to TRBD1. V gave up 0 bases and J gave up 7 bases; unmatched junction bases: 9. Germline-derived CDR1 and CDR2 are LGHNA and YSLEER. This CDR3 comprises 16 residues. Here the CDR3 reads CASSQEKGGLDQPQHF. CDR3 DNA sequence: TGCGCCAGCAGCCAAGAGAAAGGGGGCTTGGACCAGCCCCAGCATTTT.

The CDR3: CASSPDSGGAWETQYF. The CDR3 DNA reads as TGTGCCAGCAGTCCCGATAGCGGGGGGGCTTGGGAGACCCAGTACTTC. V is TRBV7-2 and J is TRBJ2-5, with 11 bases lining up with TRBD2. The CDR3 has 16 amino acids. V shed 6 bases and J 5 bases; nucleotides not matched to a gene: 11. CDR1 is SGHTA, CDR2 FQGNSA, per germline.

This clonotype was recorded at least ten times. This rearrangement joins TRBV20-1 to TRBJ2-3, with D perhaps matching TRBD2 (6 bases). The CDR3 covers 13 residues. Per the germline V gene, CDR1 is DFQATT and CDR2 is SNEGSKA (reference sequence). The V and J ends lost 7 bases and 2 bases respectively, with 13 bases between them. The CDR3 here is CSGLGGSTDTQYF. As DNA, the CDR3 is TGCAGTGGGCTTGGGGGGTCCACAGATACGCAGTATTTT.

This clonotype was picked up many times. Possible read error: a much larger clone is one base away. CDR3 bases: TGTGCCAGCAACTTAGACAGGGGGAACACTGAAGCTTTCTTT. Protein sequence: CASNLDRGNTEAFF. The gene calls are TRBV6-1 and TRBJ1-1; 8 bases map to TRBD1. The length of the CDR3 is 14 residues. V trimming: 7 bases; J trimming: 1 base; junction bases outside the gene matches: 5. Germline assignment: CDR1 MNHNS and CDR2 SASEGT.

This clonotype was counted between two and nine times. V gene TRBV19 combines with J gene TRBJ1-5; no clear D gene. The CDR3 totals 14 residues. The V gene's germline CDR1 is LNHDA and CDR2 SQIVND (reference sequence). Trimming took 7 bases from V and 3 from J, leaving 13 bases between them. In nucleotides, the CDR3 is TGTGCCAGTAACCCACTAGGGCACAATCAGCCCCAGCATTTT. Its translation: CASNPLGHNQPQHF.

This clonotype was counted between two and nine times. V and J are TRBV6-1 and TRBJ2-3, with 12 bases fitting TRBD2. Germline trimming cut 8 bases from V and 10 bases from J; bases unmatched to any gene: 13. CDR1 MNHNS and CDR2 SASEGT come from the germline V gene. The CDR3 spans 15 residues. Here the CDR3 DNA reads TGTGCCAGCGACCCCCTAGCGGGAGGGCCGATAGCGCAGTATTTT. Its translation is CASDPLAGGPIAQYF.

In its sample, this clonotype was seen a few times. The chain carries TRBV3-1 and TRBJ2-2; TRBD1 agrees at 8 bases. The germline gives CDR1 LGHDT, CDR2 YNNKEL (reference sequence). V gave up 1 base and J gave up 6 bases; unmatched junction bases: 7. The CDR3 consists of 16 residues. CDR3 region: CASSQVRQGSPGELFF. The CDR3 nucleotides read TGTGCCAGCAGCCAAGTCAGACAGGGGAGCCCCGGGGAGCTGTTTTTT.

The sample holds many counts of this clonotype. The CDR3 protein is CASSMGGGSTGELFF. CDR3 in DNA: TGTGCCAGCAGCATGGGAGGAGGGAGTACCGGGGAGCTGTTTTTT. V gene TRBV11-3 combines with J gene TRBJ2-2; D might be TRBD2 (6 bases). CDR1 is SGHNT, CDR2 YENEEA, per germline. Trimming removed 5 bases from V and 5 bases from J, with 15 bases in between. CDR3 length: 15 residues.

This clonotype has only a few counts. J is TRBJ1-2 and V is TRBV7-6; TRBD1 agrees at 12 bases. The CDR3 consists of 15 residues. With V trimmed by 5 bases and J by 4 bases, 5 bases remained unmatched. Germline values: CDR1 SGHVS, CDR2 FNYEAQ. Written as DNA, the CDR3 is TGTGCCAGCAGCGCAGGGACAGGGGGCGTCTATGGCTACACCTTC. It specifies CASSAGTGGVYGYTF.